The subject of this entry is one TCR beta chain. Antigen: not known. The library tagged each cDNA molecule with unique molecular identifiers. Authors' processing steps: Per sample, the median was around 100,000 TCRs, with values from approximately 25,000 to 650,000. Via MiXCR, TCRdb re-called the RACE reads, giving one row per CDR3 protein. TCRdb's processing, not the study's, gives the V and J calls here. In the table there are 80,000 to 100,000 distinct CDR3 sequences, approximately 9% of which are singletons. Time point noted: healthy volunteer bleed at 2 weeks. The starting material, unfractionated whole blood, was used for total RNA extraction. This entry comes from a study of human T cells and chemical hapten exposure. Whole-study context: Largely, small differences in pooled library volume made per-sample TCR yields vary. The study, taken as a whole, reports: Following DPC sensitization, TCRs present above 1 in 1000 frequency showed no change.

Material: whole blood. This clonotype was obtained from a female donor in good health. Some clones in this sample may be carry-over from other donors' samples.

The DNA for the CDR3 is TGTGCCAGCAGCCCCACGACAGGGACTAAAAACATTCAGTACTTC. The encoded protein is CASSPTTGTKNIQYF. The chain combines TRBV6-5 with TRBJ2-4; possibly TRBD1 for D (7 bases). V was pared by 6 bases and J by 4 bases, with 16 bases between. Germline V lookup: CDR1 MNHEY, CDR2 SVGAGI. This CDR3 is built from 15 residues.